The next 3 T cell receptor beta chains were all read from a single sample in a study of T cell repertoires in cytomegalovirus infection. One entry per CDR3 protein, called by TCRdb with MiXCR from the reads. The sample carries about 770,000 distinct CDR3 sequences, roughly 28% recorded once. The antigens these receptors bind are not known. Source: cultured CD8+ T cells from PBMCs, taken from culture after CMV antigen stimulation. The receptors were sampled from a human donor in good health (CMV status not recorded). Some clones in this sample may be carry-over from other donors' samples.

This clonotype was seen many times. The V call is TRBV7-2, the J call TRBJ2-2; D perhaps matches TRBD2 (6 bases). CDR1 and CDR2 (germline): SGHTA, FQGNSA. The V end lost 1 base, the J end lost 3 bases, and 12 bases lay between the germline ends. CDR3 size: 16 residues. The CDR3 DNA follows: TGTGCCAGCAGCTTAGAGCCACGGGAGTACACCGGGGAGCTGTTTTTT. Translating gives CASSLEPREYTGELFF.

This clonotype was seen a handful of times. The chain employs TRBV4-1 and TRBJ1-1; D remains unclear. V was shortened by 1 base and J by 2 bases, with 8 bases between the two germline ends. The CDR3 sequence is 14 residues long. Germline assignment: CDR1 MGHRA and CDR2 YSYEKL. The CDR3 sequence: CASSQAEVNTEAFF. Written as DNA, the CDR3 is TGCGCCAGCAGCCAAGCAGAGGTTAACACTGAAGCTTTCTTT.

This sequence joins TRBV9 and TRBJ2-2, with D perhaps matching TRBD1 or TRBD2 (5 bases each). The CDR3 sequence is 16 residues long. Trimming left V 4 bases short and J 2 bases short, with 15 bases between. Germline assignment: CDR1 SGDLS and CDR2 YYNGEE. CDR3 DNA: TGTGCCAGCAGCCCCCATCCGGGACCTAACACCGGGGAGCTGTTTTTT. Encoded protein: CASSPHPGPNTGELFF.